This record looks at one TCR beta chain sequence and its context. Its antigen is undetermined. Unique molecular identifiers were built into the TCR beta cDNA libraries. T cells numbering about 0.9 to 11 million yielded cDNA molecules that totaled approximately 500,000. A single record per CDR3 protein comes from TCRdb applying MiXCR to the PCR reads. The profile shows around 440,000 distinct CDR3 sequences, under 55% of them singletons. Germline V CDR1 and CDR2: SGHRS, YFSETQ. This CDR3 has 16 residues. V lost 0 bases to trimming and J lost 0 bases; unmatched junction nucleotides: 4. These data come from a study of post-analysis software for immune sequencing data. Study-wide background: The patients showed relapsing-remitting, secondary progressive and progressive-relapsing multiple sclerosis courses. Study findings and constraints: The study found TRBV5-6, TRBV5-1 and TRBV20-1 among five TRBV segments more frequent in patients than controls. In multiple sclerosis, normalized Chao1 diversity was significantly below that of controls.

This clonotype originated in a girl aged 5-17 years with multiple sclerosis. V usage is TRBV5-1 and J usage is TRBJ2-7; 9 bases line up with TRBD1. The source material was blood. The CDR3 DNA is TGCGCCAGCAGCTTGGACGGGACAGGGACCTCCTACGAGCAGTACTTC. Translating it yields CASSLDGTGTSYEQYF.